This is a list of T cell receptor beta chains from one sample in a study of memory CD4+ T cells and cytomegalovirus serostatus. Sequencing was performed with immunoSEQ multiplex PCR; in TCRdb, only in-frame clones are kept and a portion is missing. The table shows under 45,000 clones, with over 60% occurring only once. The sequenced material came from memory CD4+ T cells from blood. The receptors were sampled from an adult in good health and CMV-seronegative. The CDR3 runs from the conserved cysteine through the conserved F or W. The D gene is left open where the match is weak. Some rows mark clone size as missing; the rest say once, few, many or name a class of expanded clone.

V: TRBV9
D: NA
J: TRBJ2-5
size: NA
DNA: TGTGCCAGCAGCGTAGGTGGGGAGACCCAGTACTTC
CDR3: CASSVGGETQYF

V: TRBV30
D: NA
J: TRBJ2-5
size: NA
DNA: TGTGCCTGGAGTGTAACAAGTCGGGAGACCCAGTACTTC
CDR3: CAWSVTSRETQYF

V: TRBV10-3
D: NA
J: TRBJ2-4
size: NA
DNA: TGTGCCATCAGTCCTGAAAGAGGAACACCTCTAGCCAAAAACATTCAGTACTTC
CDR3: CAISPERGTPLAKNIQYF

V: TRBV28
D: NA
J: TRBJ2-1
size: NA
DNA: TGTGCCAGCAGTTTAACTGGTTCTTCCTACAATGAGCAGTTCTTC
CDR3: CASSLTGSSYNEQFF

V: TRBV19
D: NA
J: TRBJ2-1
size: once
DNA: TGTGCCAGTAGTATATTAGGAGGAGGCGACAATGAGCAGTTCTTC
CDR3: CASSILGGGDNEQFF

V: TRBV6-5
D: NA
J: TRBJ1-2
size: NA
DNA: TGTGCCAGCAACAACAGGGACGGCTACACCTTC
CDR3: CASNNRDGYTF

V: TRBV28
D: NA
J: TRBJ2-2
size: NA
DNA: TGTGCCAGCAGTTTAAGGTCCCTTCAAACCGGGGAGCTGTTTTTT
CDR3: CASSLRSLQTGELFF

V: TRBV6-5
D: NA
J: TRBJ2-3
size: NA
DNA: TGTGCCAGCAGTTACTCGATATCGGATACGCAGTATTTT
CDR3: CASSYSISDTQYF

V: TRBV7-3
D: NA
J: TRBJ2-3
size: few
DNA: TGTGCCAGCAGCCTCGGGCCCCGAGATACGCAGTATTTT
CDR3: CASSLGPRDTQYF

V: TRBV7-9
D: NA
J: TRBJ1-4
size: NA
DNA: TGTGCCAGCAGCTTACAGGGTATTGGTGAAAAACTGTTTTTT
CDR3: CASSLQGIGEKLFF

V: TRBV9
D: NA
J: TRBJ2-5
size: NA
DNA: TGTGCCAGCAGCGTAGGCCCGGGTTCAGAGACCCAGTACTTC
CDR3: CASSVGPGSETQYF

V: TRBV7-3
D: NA
J: TRBJ2-5
size: NA
DNA: TGTGCCAGCAGCCGAACCACAGGGACGGGGGAGACCCAGTACTTC
CDR3: CASSRTTGTGETQYF

V: TRBV7-2
D: NA
J: TRBJ2-3
size: NA
DNA: TGTGCCAGCAGCTTAGCGGGGGAAGATACGCAGTATTTT
CDR3: CASSLAGEDTQYF

V: TRBV7-6
D: TRBD2
J: TRBJ2-3
size: NA
DNA: TGTGCCAGCAGCCTCCTCTTGGGGGGGGAAGGAGATACGCAGTATTTT
CDR3: CASSLLLGGEGDTQYF